These 32 T cell receptor beta chains came from one sample sequenced in a study of T cell responses to AZD1222 COVID-19 vaccine. The protocol was immunoSEQ multiplex PCR, while the TCRdb copy is restricted to in-frame clones and leaves out a portion. The sample holds fewer than 85,000 clones, 70% to 90% seen once. The sample consisted of peripheral blood, taken 28 days after the second AZD1222 dose. These receptors all come from an adult who received the AZD1222 COVID-19 vaccine.

The CDR3 here is CASSTEEYNEQFF. For the CDR3, the DNA is TGTGCCAGCAGTACGGAGGAGTACAATGAGCAGTTCTTC. This chain uses TRBV6-6 with TRBJ2-1, with a tentative D call TRBD2 (5 bases). Germline CDR1 is MNHNY and CDR2 is SVGAGI (reference sequence). V was trimmed by 5 bases and J by 4 bases, leaving 9 bases between them. The CDR3 is made up of 13 amino acids.

About this clone: One end of the junction varies from germline; a read error may be responsible. This chain connects TRBV12-3 or TRBV12-4 to TRBJ1-1; 8 bases line up with TRBD1. CDR3 size: 11 residues. The CDR3 reads CASSLGQAENF. The CDR3 DNA follows: TGTGCCAGCAGTTTGGGACAGGCCGAGAACTTT.

The chain uses TRBV11-2 and TRBJ2-2; perhaps TRBD2 as D (6 bases). This CDR3 is built from 15 residues. Germline CDR1 and CDR2: SGHAT and FQNNGV. Trimming stripped 5 bases from V and 7 bases from J, with 17 bases between. CDR3 residues: CASSPPSGPGGELFF. The DNA of the CDR3 is TGTGCCAGCAGCCCGCCGAGCGGGCCGGGCGGGGAGCTGTTTTTT. The whole variable domain, remainder taken from reference TRBV11-2 and TRBJ2-2, is EAGVAQSPRYKIIEKRQSVAFWCNPISGHATLYWYQQILGQGPKLLIQFQNNGVVDDSQLPKDRFSAERLKGVDSTLKIQPAKLEDSAVYLCASSPPSGPGGELFFGEGSRLTVL.

The V call is TRBV7-9, the J call TRBJ1-6; TRBD1 is a possible D gene (6 bases). Germline V gene sequence: CDR1 SEHNR, CDR2 FQNEAQ (reference sequence). The CDR3 has 15 residues. Trimming took 2 bases from V and 9 from J, leaving 14 bases between them. The CDR3 region has the DNA TGTGCCAGCAGCTTAATTGGGGGAGGGGGTTCACCCCTCCACTTT. Amino acids: CASSLIGGGGSPLHF.

The V gene is TRBV3-1 (or the pseudogene TRBV3-2), the J gene TRBJ1-3; D is ambiguous. V lost 0 bases and J lost 2, with 5 bases in between. This CDR3 spans 14 amino acids. Per the germline V gene, CDR1 is LGHDT and CDR2 is YNNKEL (reference sequence). The CDR3 nucleotides read TGTGCCAGCAGCCAAGATGCCACTGGAAACACCATATATTTT. This translates into CASSQDATGNTIYF.

This chain uses TRBV10-3 with TRBJ2-7; 7 bases agree with TRBD2. Germline assignment: CDR1 ENHRY and CDR2 SYGVKD. V gave up 3 bases and J gave up 7 bases; unmatched junction bases: 9. There are 14 residues in the CDR3. CDR3 DNA: TGTGCCATCAGTGAAGGGCTAGCGGTGGGGGAGCAGTACTTC. Translating gives CAISEGLAVGEQYF.

Written as DNA, the CDR3 is TGTGCCACCAGCAGAGATATAGATGTGTCTGGAGTCTCACCCCTCCACTTT. Translation: CATSRDIDVSGVSPLHF. This chain connects TRBV15 to TRBJ1-6; D gene uncertain. The germline CDR1 and CDR2 sequences are LNHNV and YYDKDF (reference sequence). There are 17 residues in the CDR3. V dropped 0 bases and J dropped 10 bases, with 19 bases sitting between them.

This CDR3 is CASYQGAGPKRGYTF. The CDR3 DNA reads TGTGCCAGCTACCAGGGGGCCGGGCCGAAAAGGGGCTACACCTTC. The rearrangement uses TRBV18 and TRBJ1-2; 8 bases fit TRBD1. Germline CDR1 reads KGHSH; CDR2 reads LQKENI. Losses at the gene ends were 7 bases for V and 8 bases for J; bases not matched to a gene: 15. This CDR3 comprises 15 residues.

The CDR3 DNA follows: TGTGCCAGCAGCTTGGCGGGGGACACCATATATTTT. It translates to CASSLAGDTIYF. The chain combines TRBV7-2 with TRBJ1-3; perhaps TRBD1 as D (5 bases). The V gene lost 3 bases and the J gene lost 8 bases, with 8 bases spanning the gap. There are 12 residues in the CDR3. Per the germline V gene, CDR1 is SGHTA and CDR2 is FQGNSA.

The CDR3 here is CASSPGLGWETQYF. CDR3 DNA: TGTGCCAGCAGCCCAGGGTTAGGGTGGGAGACCCAGTACTTC. This chain joins TRBV9 and TRBJ2-5, with D maybe TRBD1 (5 bases). V was shortened by 4 bases and J by 5 bases, with 15 bases between the two germline ends. Germline-derived CDR1 and CDR2 are SGDLS and YYNGEE. The CDR3 is made up of 14 amino acids.

The chain links TRBV9 to TRBJ2-7; D uncertain. The CDR3 spans 15 residues. Trimming pared 0 bases from V and 3 bases from J, leaving 13 bases between. Germline CDR1 and CDR2: SGDLS and YYNGEE. The CDR3 region has the DNA TGTGCCAGCAGCGTAGATTGGACGCCCCTCTACGAGCAGTACTTC. This translates into CASSVDWTPLYEQYF.

The chain links TRBV2 to TRBJ1-2; TRBD1 aligns across 7 bases. The V segment lost 6 bases and the J segment 4 bases; nucleotides outside the gene matches: 8. Germline V gene lookup returns CDR1 SNHLY and CDR2 FYNNEI. The CDR3 runs to 14 residues. CDR3 sequence reads: CASRPDREFYGYTF. Written as DNA, the CDR3 is TGTGCCAGCAGGCCAGACAGGGAGTTCTATGGCTACACCTTC.

J is TRBJ2-7 and V is TRBV11-3, with D perhaps given as TRBD1 or TRBD2 (5 bases each). Germline V gene sequence: CDR1 SGHNT, CDR2 YENEEA. The CDR3 totals 13 residues. The V end lost 5 bases, the J end lost 6 bases, and 14 bases lay between the germline ends. For the CDR3, the DNA is TGTGCCAGCAGCACGGGACCCGTCGGCGAGCAGTACTTC. It specifies CASSTGPVGEQYF.

The chain has TRBV19 and TRBJ2-3; D ambiguous. The ends were cut back, 1 base at V and 0 bases at J, with 8 bases in the middle. CDR3 length: 15 residues. CDR1 LNHDA and CDR2 SQIVND come from the germline V gene (reference sequence). The DNA for the CDR3 is TGTGCCAGTAGTATAGGGGCAGCTAGCACAGATACGCAGTATTTT. Its translation is CASSIGAASTDTQYF.

This clone has a single count. This sample also contains other DNA sequences that code for the same CDR3. The chain links TRBV7-3 to TRBJ2-1; D gene unclear. CDR3 length: 11 residues. V shed 4 bases and J shed 6 bases, with 4 bases lying between them. Germline V lookup: CDR1 SGHTA, CDR2 FQGTGA. The chain's CDR3 is CASSSTNEQFF. The CDR3, as DNA: TGTGCCAGCAGCTCGACCAATGAGCAGTTCTTC. Full variable domain (rest looked up from reference TRBV7-3 and TRBJ2-1): GAGVSQTPSNKVTEKGKYVELRCDPISGHTALYWYRQSLGQGPEFLIYFQGTGAADDSGLPNDRFFAVRPEGSVSTLKIQRTERGDSAVYLCASSSTNEQFFGPGTRLTVL.

The gene calls are TRBV5-8 and TRBJ1-1; D is ambiguous. V shed 3 bases and J shed 3 bases, with 9 bases lying between them. Germline CDR1 is SGHTS and CDR2 is YDEGEE. The CDR3 length is 13 residues. For the CDR3, the DNA is TGTGCCAGCAGCTCGTCGTGGGACACTGAAGCTTTCTTT. It yields the protein CASSSSWDTEAFF.

V is TRBV6-5 and J is TRBJ2-7; 7 bases align to TRBD1. CDR1 and CDR2 (germline): MNHEY, SVGAGI. The V segment lost 2 bases and the J segment 2 bases; nucleotides outside the gene matches: 9. CDR3 length: 16 amino acids. As DNA, the CDR3 is TGTGCCAGCAGTTACGGACAGGAAAGGAGCGCCTACGAGCAGTACTTC. Translated, it gives CASSYGQERSAYEQYF.

This chain uses TRBV30 with TRBJ2-1, with TRBD2 matching over 7 bases. Trimming took 6 bases from V and 4 from J; bases not matched to a gene: 6. The CDR3 runs 13 residues. Germline V gene lookup returns CDR1 GTSNPN and CDR2 SVGIG (reference sequence). The CDR3 sequence: CACQRGTYNEQFF. CDR3 nucleotides: TGTGCCTGCCAGCGGGGTACGTACAATGAGCAGTTCTTC.

The chain has TRBV6-4 and TRBJ2-2, with 8 bases aligning to TRBD2. Trimming took 3 bases from V and 4 from J; bases not matched to a gene: 1. This CDR3 is 14 amino acids long. Germline loops: CDR1 MRHNA, CDR2 SNTAGT. CDR3 in DNA: TGTGCCAGCAGTGAGAGCGGGAGCACCGGGGAGCTGTTTTTT. Translating gives CASSESGSTGELFF.

V is TRBV5-4 and J is TRBJ2-1, with 13 positions matching TRBD2. CDR1 and CDR2 from the germline V gene are SGHNT and YYREEE (reference sequence). The junction had 3 bases not matched to a gene; V was cut back by 4 bases and J by 5 bases. The CDR3 loop spans 15 amino acids. The CDR3 protein is CASSAGTSGNNEQFF. The DNA of the CDR3 is TGTGCCAGCAGCGCCGGGACTAGCGGGAACAATGAGCAGTTCTTC. Looking up the rest from reference TRBV5-4 and TRBJ2-1 gives the full variable domain: ETGVTQSPTHLIKTRGQQVTLRCSSQSGHNTVSWYQQALGQGPQFIFQYYREEENGRGNFPPRFSGLQFPNYSSELNVNALELDDSALYLCASSAGTSGNNEQFFGPGTRLTVL.

This CDR3 is CASSRIGGTEAFF. The CDR3 coding sequence is TGTGCCAGCTCCCGCATCGGGGGGACGGAAGCTTTCTTT. V and J are TRBV18 and TRBJ1-1, with a weak D call TRBD1 (5 bases). The CDR3 is 13 residues long. Trimming pared 6 bases from V and 8 bases from J, leaving 16 bases between. Germline CDR1 is KGHSH and CDR2 is LQKENI.

V is TRBV5-5 and J is TRBJ2-1; no clear D. The CDR3 spans 13 residues. The germline gives CDR1 SGHKS, CDR2 YYEKEE (reference sequence). The V end was cut by 2 bases, the J end by 4 bases, with 7 bases between. Here the CDR3 DNA reads TGTGCCAGCAGCTTCTATAATTACAATGAGCAGTTCTTC. Protein: CASSFYNYNEQFF. Drawing the rest from reference TRBV5-5 and TRBJ2-1, the complete variable domain is DAGVTQSPTHLIKTRGQQVTLRCSPISGHKSVSWYQQVLGQGPQFIFQYYEKEERGRGNFPDRFSARQFPNYSSELNVNALLLGDSALYLCASSFYNYNEQFFGPGTRLTVL.

The CDR3 nucleotides are TGTGCCAGCTCACCCCCGGGGACAGTTCGTGGAAACACCATATATTTT. It encodes CASSPPGTVRGNTIYF. This chain links TRBV18 with TRBJ1-3; 7 nucleotides agree with TRBD1. The CDR3 has 16 residues. Germline V gene data show CDR1 as KGHSH and CDR2 as LQKENI. Losses at the gene ends were 3 bases for V and 3 bases for J; bases not matched to a gene: 8. Based on the CDR3 plus reference TRBV18 and TRBJ1-3, the full variable domain is NAGVMQNPRHLVRRRGQEARLRCSPMKGHSHVYWYRQLPEEGLKFMVYLQKENIIDESGMPKERFSAEFPKEGPSILRIQQVVRGDSAAYFCASSPPGTVRGNTIYFGEGSWLTVV.

This sequence joins TRBV2 and TRBJ2-1; 11 nucleotides align to TRBD2. The trim removed 7 bases at V and 8 bases at J, leaving 13 bases unmatched. Looked up from germline, CDR1 is SNHLY and CDR2 is FYNNEI. The CDR3 is 16 residues long. The CDR3 region is CASIPRVAGGPHEQFF. The CDR3 nucleotides read TGTGCCAGCATCCCCCGGGTAGCGGGAGGGCCCCATGAGCAGTTCTTC.

The chain has TRBV6-5 and TRBJ1-1; a possible D gene is TRBD1 (5 bases). Between the trimmed V and J ends, which lost 3 bases and 1 base, there was a span of 15 bases. There are 16 residues in the CDR3. Germline assignment: CDR1 MNHEY and CDR2 SVGAGI. CDR3 loop: CASSYSLGGANTEAFF. DNA of the CDR3: TGTGCCAGCAGTTATTCCCTTGGGGGTGCGAACACTGAAGCTTTCTTT.

The chain combines TRBV9 with TRBJ1-5; D perhaps matches TRBD1 (6 bases). This CDR3 region has 14 residues. Looked up from germline, CDR1 is SGDLS and CDR2 is YYNGEE. The germline V and J ends were trimmed by 4 bases and 3 bases, with 11 bases remaining between them. In DNA form, the CDR3 reads TGTGCCAGCAGCTCCGGACAGAACAATCAGCCCCAGCATTTT. Residues: CASSSGQNNQPQHF.

This chain connects TRBV30 to TRBJ1-3; tentatively, D is TRBD1 (5 bases). With 0 bases removed from V and 0 bases from J, the gap between germline ends came to 9 bases. CDR3 length: 15 residues. Germline V CDR1 and CDR2: GTSNPN, SVGIG (reference sequence). Here the CDR3 reads CAWSVPTVSGNTIYF. The DNA for the CDR3 is TGTGCCTGGAGTGTACCGACAGTCTCTGGAAACACCATATATTTT.

This clone showed up just once. The gene calls are TRBV7-6 and TRBJ1-1, with 7 bases fitting TRBD1. The CDR3 consists of 15 residues. The junction had 10 bases not matched to a gene; V was cut back by 5 bases and J by 4 bases. The germline CDR1 and CDR2 sequences are SGHVS and FNYEAQ. CDR3 region: CASSLWTGSSTEAFF. The CDR3 DNA follows: TGTGCCAGCAGCCTTTGGACAGGAAGTAGCACTGAAGCTTTCTTT. The complete variable domain, with remaining parts taken from reference TRBV7-6 and TRBJ1-1, reads GAGVSQSPRYKVTKRGQDVALRCDPISGHVSLYWYRQALGQGPEFLTYFNYEAQQDKSGLPNDRFSAERPEGSISTLTIQRTEQRDSAMYRCASSLWTGSSTEAFFGQGTRLTVV.

Details on this clone: One end of the junction fails to match germline, which may point to a read error. The chain recombines TRBV7-7 with TRBJ1-1; 7 bases are a match to TRBD1. Germline-derived CDR1 and CDR2 are SSHAT and FNYEAQ (reference sequence). The CDR3 sequence is 15 residues long. This CDR3 reads CASSPLTGVNTEAFF. CDR3 sequence (DNA): TGTGCTAGCAGCCCCCTAACAGGGGTGAACACTGAAGCTTTCTTT. Looking up the rest from reference TRBV7-7 and TRBJ1-1 gives the full variable domain: GAGVSQSPRYKVTKRGQDVTLRCDPISSHATLYWYQQALGQGPEFLTYFNYEAQPDKSGLPSDRFSAERPEGSISTLTIQRTEQRDSAMYRCASSPLTGVNTEAFFGQGTRLTVV.

The V call is TRBV6-5, the J call TRBJ2-7; 7 nucleotides align to TRBD2. Per the germline V gene, CDR1 is MNHEY and CDR2 is SVGAGI. V gave up 7 bases and J gave up 0 bases; unmatched junction bases: 9. This CDR3 has 15 amino acids. The CDR3 DNA follows: TGTGCCAGCAAGGGCCAGGCTAGCGGCTCCTACGAGCAGTACTTC. It encodes CASKGQASGSYEQYF.

This clone was observed a single time. The CDR3 here is CASSIISGTGQETQYF. The CDR3 DNA reads TGTGCCAGTAGTATTATATCGGGCACAGGGCAAGAGACCCAGTACTTC. This rearrangement joins TRBV19 to TRBJ2-5, with D possibly matching TRBD1 (6 bases). The V gene's germline CDR1 is LNHDA and CDR2 SQIVND (reference sequence). The CDR3 contains 16 residues. The V end lost 3 bases, the J end lost 2 bases, and 16 bases lay between the germline ends.

This clone is a singleton in its sample. This rearrangement joins TRBV19 to TRBJ2-3; TRBD1 is a possible D gene (6 bases). This CDR3 is built from 14 residues. V dropped 6 bases and J dropped 0 bases, with 10 bases sitting between them. Germline CDR1 LNHDA, CDR2 SQIVND (reference sequence). For the CDR3, the DNA is TGTGCCAGTAGCGGGACACCTAGCACAGATACGCAGTATTTT. Residues: CASSGTPSTDTQYF.